The next 8 T cell receptor beta chains were all read from a single sample in a study of neoadjuvant anti-PD-1 for oral cavity cancer. Sample time point: after neoadjuvant nivolumab, at surgical resection. TCRdb's table, derived via immunoSEQ multiplex PCR, lists solely in-frame clones and lacks some. This sample yields approximately 15,000 clones, of which roughly 40% are seen a single time; about 39% belongs to the top ten. The input for sequencing was tumor tissue, taken after nivolumab (anti-PD-1) treatment. The receptors were sampled from a person aged 35-79 years with oral cavity squamous cell carcinoma.

This clone has at least ten counts. The rearrangement links TRBV6-1 to TRBJ2-3; no clear D gene. Germline assignment: CDR1 MNHNS and CDR2 SASEGT. The length of the CDR3 is 16 residues. Trimming removed 0 bases from V and 0 bases from J, with 10 bases in between. The CDR3 DNA reads TGTGCCAGCAGTGAAGCGCTTGCGCCTAGCACAGATACGCAGTATTTT. Translated: CASSEALAPSTDTQYF.

The rearrangement links TRBV5-1 to TRBJ1-2, with 7 bases identical to TRBD1. Trimming cost V 5 bases and J 8 bases; bases outside gene matches: 15. The CDR3 has 15 residues. The V gene's germline CDR1 is SGHRS and CDR2 YFSETQ. CDR3 coding DNA: TGCGCCAGCAGTGACGACGGACAGGCGCCGTGGGGCTACACCTTC. Its translation is CASSDDGQAPWGYTF.

The chain links TRBV6-6 to TRBJ2-3; D perhaps matches TRBD1 (6 bases). The CDR3 totals 14 residues. Germline lookup yields CDR1 MNHNY and CDR2 SVGAGI (reference sequence). V lost 4 bases, J lost 4 bases, and 12 bases lay in between. The CDR3 nucleotides are TGTGCCAGCAGTTCGACGACAGGTTCAGATACGCAGTATTTT. Amino acid sequence: CASSSTTGSDTQYF.

The chain carries TRBV9 and TRBJ2-5; no reliable D call. Germline values: CDR1 SGDLS, CDR2 YYNGEE. V shed 0 bases and J shed 2 bases, with 11 bases lying between them. The CDR3 covers 15 residues. The DNA for the CDR3 is TGTGCCAGCAGCGTAGCACCACAAGAGCAAGAGACCCAGTACTTC. Its protein product is CASSVAPQEQETQYF.

This chain links TRBV2 with TRBJ2-3; perhaps TRBD2 as D (5 bases). The V gene's germline CDR1 is SNHLY and CDR2 FYNNEI. V was clipped by 4 bases and J by 2 bases, with 7 bases between them. The CDR3 is 13 amino acids. CDR3 region: CASSGETTDTQYF. CDR3 sequence (DNA): TGTGCCAGCAGTGGGGAGACCACAGATACGCAGTATTTT.

This clone was seen more than once but under ten times. This chain uses TRBV19 with TRBJ2-1; 8 bases fit TRBD2. In germline, CDR1 is LNHDA, CDR2 SQIVND (reference sequence). V was clipped by 5 bases and J by 0 bases; unmatched bases: 9. The CDR3 length is 17 residues. This chain's CDR3 is CASSLWTSLSSYNEQFF. The CDR3 nucleotides are TGTGCCAGTAGTCTCTGGACTAGCTTGAGCTCCTACAATGAGCAGTTCTTC.

This clone was detected a few times. The gene calls are TRBV18 and TRBJ2-5; possibly TRBD1 for D (6 bases). The CDR3 extends over 13 amino acids. From germline, CDR1 is KGHSH and CDR2 LQKENI. V dropped 4 bases and J dropped 4 bases, with 10 bases sitting between them. As DNA, the CDR3 is TGTGCCAGCTCACACAGGGAAGGAGAGACCCAGTACTTC. Protein product: CASSHREGETQYF. Combining the CDR3 with reference TRBV18 and TRBJ2-5 gives the whole variable domain NAGVMQNPRHLVRRRGQEARLRCSPMKGHSHVYWYRQLPEEGLKFMVYLQKENIIDESGMPKERFSAEFPKEGPSILRIQQVVRGDSAAYFCASSHREGETQYFGPGTRLLVL.

This clone is classed as medium-sized. One end of the junction fails to match germline, which may point to a read error. The rearrangement joins TRBV28 to TRBJ1-5; a weak D match, TRBD1 (6 bases). This CDR3 has 12 amino acids. In germline, CDR1 is MDHEN, CDR2 SYDVKM. The CDR3 nucleotides are TGTGCCAGCAGTTCCCCGACAGGTAGGGGTAATTTT. Translated: CASSSPTGRGNF.